This note documents a single T cell receptor (beta chain) sequence. What it binds is unknown. The CDR3 extends 3 residues past the end of the read, so its final part is completed from the germline J gene. The data were obtained in a study of T cells in women clearing cervical HPV infection. Study-wide results and limits: CIN3+ cases had significantly higher TCR richness than controls; evenness did not differ.

V lost 0 bases and J lost 6, with 7 bases in between. Germline V gene sequence: CDR1 SGHDT, CDR2 YYEEEE. CDR3 length: 13 amino acids. Generated by immunoSEQ multiplex PCR, the TCRdb table keeps only in-frame clones and is missing some. The table lists 40,000 or so clones, with roughly 6.8% in the top ten. The sample taken for sequencing was blood buffy coat. The chain recombines TRBV5-6 with TRBJ2-4; the D gene is possibly TRBD1 (5 bases). This sequence was found in a woman between 18 and 75 years old with a cervical HPV16 infection that either progressed to CIN3+ or cleared (not recorded which). CDR3 sequence: CASSLGQPNIQYF. The covered CDR3 bases are TGTGCCAGCAGCTTGGGACAGCCAAACATT.